These T cell receptor beta chains were read from a single sample in a study of response to subunit inactivated influenza vaccine. TCRdb ran MiXCR on the RT-PCR reads and lists one entry per CDR3 protein. Of about 500,000 distinct CDR3 sequences in the sample, approximately 16% were seen once. The sequences come from CD4+ T cells sorted from PBMCs, collected roughly 24 months after vaccination. The receptors were sampled from a man aged 50 to 69 who received an inactivated influenza vaccine. Each CDR3 is given with its conserved first and last residue. A D gene is named only where the DNA matches it firmly. The size entry is marked missing in some rows and otherwise reads once, few, many or a size class.

V gene	D gene	J gene	clone size	CDR3 protein	CDR3 DNA
TRBV9	TRBD1	TRBJ2-3	NA	CASSVGTVSTDTQYF	TGTGCCAGCAGCGTCGGGACAGTCAGCACAGATACGCAGTATTTT
TRBV20-1	TRBD1	TRBJ2-7	many	CSARGFGTGDLGEQYF	TGCAGTGCTAGAGGCTTCGGGACAGGGGATCTGGGCGAGCAGTACTTC
TRBV6-1	NA	TRBJ1-1	few	CASSEAFYRQSRGDTEAFF	TGTGCCAGCAGTGAAGCATTCTATAGACAGAGCCGTGGTGACACTGAAGCTTTCTTT
TRBV5-1	NA	TRBJ1-2	NA	CASSWDRTGAGYTF	TGCGCCAGCAGCTGGGACCGGACGGGGGCTGGCTACACCTTC
TRBV12-3/TRBV12-4	NA	TRBJ1-4	many	CASRQGGGTNEKLFF	TGTGCCAGCAGACAGGGCGGGGGCACTAATGAAAAACTGTTTTTT
TRBV12-3/TRBV12-4	TRBD2	TRBJ2-1	NA	CASSLGGESVEQFF	TGTGCCAGCAGTTTGGGGGGGGAGTCAGTTGAGCAGTTCTTC
TRBV10-3	NA	TRBJ2-1	few	CAISVKLASNEQFF	TGTGCCATCAGTGTAAAGCTAGCTTCTAATGAGCAGTTCTTC
TRBV7-8	TRBD2	TRBJ2-1	NA	CASRSGLAGVNNEQFF	TGTGCCAGCAGATCGGGACTAGCGGGAGTGAACAATGAGCAGTTCTTC
TRBV27	NA	TRBJ2-1	NA	CASSRNGGNEQFF	TGTGCCAGCAGTAGGAACGGGGGCAATGAGCAGTTCTTC
TRBV9	NA	TRBJ1-1	few	CASSTGGKNTEAFF	TGTGCCAGCAGCACGGGGGGCAAGAACACTGAAGCTTTCTTT
TRBV4-3	TRBD1	TRBJ2-2	few	CASSQKGTGVNTGELFF	TGCGCCAGCAGCCAAAAGGGGACAGGGGTGAACACCGGGGAGCTGTTTTTT
TRBV29-1	NA	TRBJ2-3	NA	CSADSGGGTDTQYF	TGCAGCGCCGATAGCGGAGGGGGCACAGATACGCAGTATTTT
TRBV5-1	NA	TRBJ2-7	NA	CASSLQGLPYEQYF	TGCGCCAGCAGCTTGCAAGGGTTACCCTACGAGCAGTACTTC
TRBV7-9	TRBD1	TRBJ2-4	few	CASSPDRVGKNIQYF	TGTGCCAGCAGCCCGGACAGGGTTGGCAAAAACATTCAGTACTTC
TRBV20-1	TRBD2	TRBJ2-1	many	CSARDRGSFRNEQFF	TGCAGTGCTAGAGATCGCGGGAGTTTCCGCAATGAGCAGTTCTTC
TRBV20-1	NA	TRBJ2-6	many	CSARVADSGANVLTF	TGCAGTGCTAGAGTAGCGGACTCTGGGGCCAACGTCCTGACTTTC
TRBV20-1	NA	TRBJ1-1	few	CSARVSTVNTEAFF	TGCAGTGCTAGAGTCTCGACAGTGAACACTGAAGCTTTCTTT
TRBV20-1	TRBD2	TRBJ2-1	many	CSADSGREYNEQFF	TGCAGTGCTGATAGCGGGAGAGAGTACAATGAGCAGTTCTTC
TRBV6-1	NA	TRBJ1-3	NA	CASSPAPRSGNTIYF	TGTGCCAGCAGTCCGGCCCCGAGGTCTGGAAACACCATATATTTT
TRBV28	TRBD2	TRBJ2-2	NA	CGLAGADTGELFF	TGTGGCCTAGCGGGAGCGGACACCGGGGAGCTGTTTTTT
TRBV12-3/TRBV12-4	TRBD1	TRBJ1-3	NA	CASSIGTGASGNTIYF	TGTGCCAGCAGCATTGGGACAGGGGCTTCTGGAAACACCATATATTTT
TRBV20-1	NA	TRBJ1-5	NA	CSAINPGGGSNQPQHF	TGCAGTGCCATAAATCCGGGAGGTGGTAGCAATCAGCCCCAGCATTTT
TRBV21-1	NA	TRBJ1-2	NA	CASSNRGGPMNGYTF	TGTGCCAGCAGCAATCGGGGAGGGCCAATGAATGGCTACACCTTC
TRBV18	NA	TRBJ2-3	NA	CASSPSVTSTDTQYF	TGTGCCAGCTCACCAAGTGTAACTAGCACAGATACGCAGTATTTT
TRBV12-3/TRBV12-4	NA	TRBJ2-3	many	CASSSGPTGDTQYF	TGTGCCAGCAGCTCAGGTCCCACGGGAGATACGCAGTATTTT
TRBV18	NA	TRBJ1-2	NA	CASSNRESNYGYTF	TGTGCCAGCTCCAACAGGGAATCTAACTATGGCTACACCTTC
TRBV3-1	NA	TRBJ1-1	many	CASSQDGGLEAFF	TGTGCCAGCAGCCAAGATGGGGGCCTCGAAGCTTTCTTT
TRBV21-1	NA	TRBJ2-1	few	CASSNGGTKNNWSYNEQFF	TGTGCCAGCAGCAACGGGGGGACAAAAAATAATTGGTCCTACAATGAGCAGTTCTTC
TRBV24-1	NA	TRBJ1-5	NA	CATSVAGNQPQHF	TGTGCCACCAGTGTAGCAGGCAATCAGCCCCAGCATTTT
TRBV2	NA	TRBJ2-5	many	CASSEGETQYF	TGCGCCAGCAGCGAAGGAGAGACCCAGTACTTC
TRBV4-3	TRBD2	TRBJ2-5	NA	CASSQDWTSGQETQYF	TGCGCCAGCAGCCAAGATTGGACTAGCGGACAAGAGACCCAGTACTTC
TRBV9	TRBD1	TRBJ1-2	few	CASSAGDRGGYTF	TGTGCCAGCAGCGCGGGGGACAGGGGTGGCTACACCTTC